One and the same sample provided the 14 T cell receptor beta chains below, sequenced in a study of blood T cell repertoires in COVID-19. Repertoires were generated with immunoSEQ multiplex PCR, while TCRdb's copy carries only in-frame clones and drops some. The data contain a few hundred thousand clones, 70% to 90% of them singletons. Material: PBMCs or T cells enriched from blood (not recorded which). The receptors were sampled from a man aged 35 to 55 in a cohort exposed to, infected with or recovered from COVID-19 (not recorded which).

CDR3 region: CASSLVAGSSYEQYF. Here the CDR3 DNA reads TGTGCCAGCAGCTTAGTAGCGGGAAGCTCCTACGAGCAGTACTTC. The chain joins TRBV7-2 to TRBJ2-7; 8 positions agree with TRBD2. The CDR3 spans 15 residues. Unmatched junction bases numbered 2, after V lost 1 base and J lost 0 bases. Germline V CDR1 and CDR2: SGHTA, FQGNSA.

This clone was counted only a few times. The rearrangement uses TRBV3-1 (or the pseudogene TRBV3-2) and TRBJ2-2, with D perhaps matching TRBD1 (6 bases). Per the germline V gene, CDR1 is LGHDT and CDR2 is YNNKEL (reference sequence). The CDR3 spans 17 residues. The V and J ends lost 2 bases and 0 bases respectively, with 13 bases between them. The CDR3 region is CASSQILGQANTGELFF. The CDR3 nucleotides are TGTGCCAGCAGCCAAATTCTGGGACAAGCGAACACCGGGGAGCTGTTTTTT.

The chain links TRBV5-8 to TRBJ2-3, with 12 nucleotides matching TRBD2. The CDR3 loop spans 15 amino acids. Germline assignment: CDR1 SGHTS and CDR2 YDEGEE. Unmatched junction bases numbered 5, after V lost 0 bases and J lost 9 bases. The CDR3 sequence is CASSLGGLAGWTQYF. Written as DNA, the CDR3 is TGTGCCAGCAGCTTGGGGGGACTAGCGGGTTGGACGCAGTATTTT. The full variable domain, completed using reference TRBV5-8 and TRBJ2-3, is EAGVTQSPTHLIKTRGQQATLRCSPISGHTSVYWYQQALGLGLQFLLWYDEGEERNRGNFPPRFSGRQFPNYSSELNVNALELEDSALYLCASSLGGLAGWTQYFGPGTRLTVL.

This CDR3 reads CASRPGTGNQPQHF. Here the CDR3 DNA reads TGTGCCAGCCGTCCCGGGACAGGGAATCAGCCCCAGCATTTT. The chain employs TRBV28 and TRBJ1-5; 9 bases match TRBD1. CDR1 MDHEN and CDR2 SYDVKM come from the germline V gene. Unmatched junction bases numbered 6, after V lost 8 bases and J lost 4 bases. The CDR3 runs to 14 residues. Filled out from reference TRBV28 and TRBJ1-5, the complete variable domain reads DVKVTQSSRYLVKRTGEKVFLECVQDMDHENMFWYRQDPGLGLRLIYFSYDVKMKEKGDIPEGYSVSREKKERFSLILESASTNQTSMYLCASRPGTGNQPQHFGDGTRLSIL.

This rearrangement joins TRBV6-5 to TRBJ2-5; 7 nucleotides align to TRBD1. Germline V lookup: CDR1 MNHEY, CDR2 SVGAGI. This CDR3 comprises 14 residues. V trimming: 8 bases; J trimming: 5 bases; junction bases outside the gene matches: 11. The CDR3, as DNA: TGTGCCAGCCCCGACAGGGAGCGACTTGAGACCCAGTACTTC. Translating gives CASPDRERLETQYF.

The chain combines TRBV29-1 with TRBJ1-5, with 10 positions matching TRBD1. Germline CDR1 and CDR2: SQVTM and ANQGSEA. J was trimmed by 5 bases and V by 4 bases; bases with no gene match: 5. CDR3 length: 14 amino acids. CDR3 nucleotide sequence: TGCAGCGTTGCTGCGGGGACAGGGGATCAGCCCCAGCATTTT. It translates to CSVAAGTGDQPQHF.

The rearrangement uses TRBV14 and TRBJ1-1; 8 nucleotides line up with TRBD1. CDR3 length: 16 residues. Trimming cost V 1 base and J 0 bases; bases outside gene matches: 4. Germline values: CDR1 SGHDN, CDR2 FVKESK. DNA for the CDR3: TGTGCCAGCAGCCAAGGGACAGGGCATATGAACACTGAAGCTTTCTTT. It encodes CASSQGTGHMNTEAFF.

This rearrangement joins TRBV6-5 to TRBJ2-1; 9 bases agree with TRBD2. The V segment lost 9 bases and the J segment 8 bases; nucleotides outside the gene matches: 8. The CDR3 is 13 residues long. Germline CDR1 is MNHEY and CDR2 is SVGAGI. CDR3 in DNA: TGTGCCAGTTTTCGCGGGAGGGCGGATGAGCAGTTCTTC. Its protein is CASFRGRADEQFF.

The V gene is TRBV27, the J gene TRBJ2-7; 8 bases line up with TRBD1. The CDR3 consists of 14 residues. The V and J ends lost 3 bases and 4 bases, in that order; junction bases with no gene match: 5. Germline CDR1 is MNHEY and CDR2 is SMNVEV (reference sequence). The CDR3 DNA sequence: TGTGCCAGCAGTTTTAAGGACAGGGAGTACGAGCAGTACTTC. The encoded protein is CASSFKDREYEQYF.

The rearrangement links TRBV4-1 to TRBJ2-7; possible D gene TRBD2, 5 bases. V was clipped by 1 base and J by 2 bases, with 12 bases between them. This CDR3 region has 15 residues. From germline, CDR1 is MGHRA and CDR2 YSYEKL. CDR3 amino acids: CASSQGAGSTYEQYF. CDR3 nucleotide sequence: TGCGCCAGCAGCCAAGGTGCGGGCAGTACCTACGAGCAGTACTTC.

The J gene is TRBJ1-5, the V gene TRBV4-2; D is unclear. Germline CDR1 reads LGHNA; CDR2 reads YNFKEQ. The CDR3 contains 15 residues. V was cut by 3 bases and J by 0 bases, with 9 bases left in between. The CDR3 coding sequence is TGTGCCAGCAGCCAGGTTCAGTCTAGCAATCAGCCCCAGCATTTT. This sequence encodes CASSQVQSSNQPQHF.

V is TRBV19 and J is TRBJ2-1, with TRBD2 identical over 16 bases. Trimming took 4 bases from V and 9 from J; bases not matched to a gene: 15. The length of the CDR3 is 19 residues. The germline V gene has CDR1 LNHDA and CDR2 SQIVND (reference sequence). CDR3 region: CASSKGTSGRASRAGEQFF. The CDR3, as DNA: TGTGCCAGTAGTAAAGGGACTAGCGGGAGGGCCTCGCGGGCGGGTGAGCAGTTCTTC. Full variable domain (missing parts from reference TRBV19 and TRBJ2-1): DGGITQSPKYLFRKEGQNVTLSCEQNLNHDAMYWYRQDPGQGLRLIYYSQIVNDFQKGDIAEGYSVSREKKESFPLTVTSAQKNPTAFYLCASSKGTSGRASRAGEQFFGPGTRLTVL.

CDR3 loop: CASSPGDRNYGYTF. The CDR3 nucleotides read TGTGCCAGCAGCCCGGGGGACAGGAACTATGGCTACACCTTC. The chain combines TRBV3-1 (or the pseudogene TRBV3-2) with TRBJ1-2, with TRBD1 identical over 8 bases. The CDR3 totals 14 residues. Germline V gives CDR1 LGHDT, CDR2 YNNKEL (reference sequence). V was pared by 4 bases and J by 2 bases, with 3 bases of the junction left unmatched.

This chain joins TRBV4-1 and TRBJ2-4; 7 nucleotides line up with TRBD1. The ends lost 3 bases at V and 6 bases at J; junction bases unmatched: 5. The CDR3 is 14 residues long. Germline lookup yields CDR1 MGHRA and CDR2 YSYEKL. CDR3 bases: TGCGCCAGCAGCCAGGCGAACAGGGGAAACATTCAGTACTTC. Encoded protein: CASSQANRGNIQYF.